These 13 T cell receptor beta chains originate from one sample sequenced in a study of shared clonotypes between healthy human individuals. Some clones are missing from TCRdb's copy, which holds only in-frame ones; the method was immunoSEQ multiplex PCR. The sample yields about 480,000 clones, about 79% seen once. The sequencing input was PBMCs. Receptor source: a woman between 35 and 50 years old in good health. Some clones in this sample may be carry-over from other donors' samples.

The table lists this clone with a count of one. The chain recombines TRBV28 with TRBJ2-6; 9 bases fit TRBD1. V shed 6 bases and J 0 bases; nucleotides not matched to a gene: 9. The CDR3 covers 18 residues. Per germline, CDR1 MDHEN and CDR2 SYDVKM. DNA of the CDR3: TGTGCCAGCAGCCGCCGGGACAGGGTTGGCTCTGGGGCCAACGTCCTGACTTTC. It encodes CASSRRDRVGSGANVLTF.

In this sample, this clone turned up a few times. The V call is TRBV11-1, the J call TRBJ2-7; TRBD1 matches at 7 bases. The CDR3 sequence is 14 residues long. Unmatched junction bases numbered 7, after V lost 5 bases and J lost 3 bases. CDR1 SGHAT and CDR2 FQDESV come from the germline V gene (reference sequence). CDR3 in DNA: TGTGCCAGCAGCACCCGGACAGGTGTCTACGAGCAGTACTTC. This codes for CASSTRTGVYEQYF.

Note on this clone: Other DNA sequences of this sample code for an identical CDR3. The rearrangement joins TRBV20-1 to TRBJ2-7; no definite D call. The germline CDR1 and CDR2 sequences are DFQATT and SNEGSKA (reference sequence). The CDR3 contains 11 residues. V was cut by 3 bases and J by 4 bases, with 7 bases left in between. CDR3 sequence reads: CSASGTYEQYF. CDR3 nucleotides: TGCAGTGCTAGCGGTACGTACGAGCAGTACTTC.

The rearrangement uses TRBV11-3 and TRBJ2-4; TRBD1 aligns across 10 bases. Germline V gene lookup returns CDR1 SGHNT and CDR2 YENEEA. With V trimmed by 2 bases and J by 9 bases, 7 bases remained unmatched. The CDR3 consists of 15 residues. The DNA for the CDR3 is TGTGCCAGCAGCTTACCCTGGGACAGGGGACCCATTCAGTACTTC. It codes for CASSLPWDRGPIQYF. Based on the CDR3 plus reference TRBV11-3 and TRBJ2-4, the full variable domain is EAGVVQSPRYKIIEKKQPVAFWCNPISGHNTLYWYLQNLGQGPELLIRYENEEAVDDSQLPKDRFSAERLKGVDSTLKIQPAELGDSAVYLCASSLPWDRGPIQYFGAGTRLSVL.

The chain couples TRBV4-2 to TRBJ1-2; no firm D call. V was pared by 0 bases and J by 3 bases, with 11 bases between. CDR3 length equals 15 residues. The germline CDR1 and CDR2 sequences are LGHNA and YNFKEQ. DNA of the CDR3: TGTGCCAGCAGCCAAGATAGGACTGGAGACTATGGCTACACCTTC. Translation: CASSQDRTGDYGYTF.

This clone was counted only a few times. The V call is TRBV18, the J call TRBJ2-7; tentative D call: TRBD1 (6 bases). In germline, CDR1 is KGHSH, CDR2 LQKENI. Trimming took 0 bases from V and 9 from J, leaving 15 bases between them. This CDR3 is built from 14 residues. CDR3 region: CASSPPQGSRRQYF. CDR3 DNA sequence: TGTGCCAGCTCACCACCACAGGGCTCCCGTCGGCAGTACTTC.

The chain employs TRBV7-6 and TRBJ2-5; 8 positions agree with TRBD1. The ends lost 0 bases at V and 5 bases at J; junction bases unmatched: 8. CDR1 SGHVS and CDR2 FNYEAQ come from the germline V gene. The CDR3 has 16 residues. The DNA for the CDR3 is TGTGCCAGCAGCTTAGCGGGCCAGGGGGCCGGGGAGACCCAGTACTTC. It is translated as CASSLAGQGAGETQYF.

This sequence joins TRBV6-1 and TRBJ2-7, with 7 bases lining up with TRBD2. The length of the CDR3 is 15 residues. Germline CDR1 is MNHNS and CDR2 is SASEGT. The V segment lost 4 bases and the J segment 4 bases; nucleotides outside the gene matches: 10. The CDR3 nucleotides read TGTGCCAGCAGTGTCGGTGAAGCGGGGATATACGAGCAGTACTTC. Its protein is CASSVGEAGIYEQYF.

This chain connects TRBV28 to TRBJ2-1; 11 positions agree with TRBD2. The V and J ends lost 3 bases and 8 bases, in that order; junction bases with no gene match: 3. The CDR3 contains 14 residues. Germline-derived CDR1 and CDR2 are MDHEN and SYDVKM. The DNA for the CDR3 is TGTGCCAGCAGTTTTCTAGCGGGAGGAGATGAGCAGTTCTTC. It is translated as CASSFLAGGDEQFF.

The chain combines TRBV19 with TRBJ2-5; 9 bases agree with TRBD2. The length of the CDR3 is 15 residues. Germline V gene data show CDR1 as LNHDA and CDR2 as SQIVND (reference sequence). Trimming at V came to 5 bases and at J to 2 bases, leaving 6 bases not matched to a gene. CDR3 nucleotides: TGTGCCAGTAGTTACCTAGCGGGACCTCAAGAGACCCAGTACTTC. The encoded protein is CASSYLAGPQETQYF.

The rearrangement links TRBV18 to TRBJ1-1; maybe TRBD1 (5 bases). V lost 7 bases, J lost 1 base, and 10 bases lay in between. Germline CDR1 KGHSH, CDR2 LQKENI. The CDR3 length is 13 residues. The CDR3 spells CASYRTSNTEAFF. CDR3 DNA: TGTGCCAGCTACAGGACTTCGAACACTGAAGCTTTCTTT.

The V gene is TRBV15, the J gene TRBJ2-1; possible D gene TRBD2, 7 bases. The CDR3 spans 18 residues. The V end was cut by 1 base, the J end by 5 bases, with 21 bases between. The germline CDR1 and CDR2 sequences are LNHNV and YYDKDF (reference sequence). The CDR3, as DNA: TGTGCCACCAGCAGAGCCCCCTGGGGCAGCGGGACACACAATGAGCAGTTCTTC. It encodes CATSRAPWGSGTHNEQFF.

V is TRBV7-3 and J is TRBJ2-3; 12 bases fit TRBD2. From germline, CDR1 is SGHTA and CDR2 FQGTGA. V was clipped by 6 bases and J by 5 bases; unmatched bases: 3. This CDR3 is 14 amino acids long. Written as DNA, the CDR3 is TGTGCCAGCAGTTCTAGCGGGGGGGAAGATACGCAGTATTTT. This sequence encodes CASSSSGGEDTQYF.